The 6 T cell receptor beta chains below come from one sample, sequenced in a study of tumor and adjacent non-tumor tissue in lung cancer. Three rounds of nested PCR, following a modified ARM-PCR protocol, produced the TCRbeta library. TCRdb analysed the multiplex PCR reads with MiXCR anew, one entry per CDR3 protein. The repertoire consists of some 78,000 distinct CDR3 sequences, with roughly 80% occurring once and the leading ten covering 13%. No cell sorting was done before RNA was extracted from the tissue. The sample was lung tumor tissue. These TCRs come from a woman between 45 and 60 years old with non-small cell lung cancer.

In the case of this clonotype: Likely a read error: the CDR3 ends without its conserved phenylalanine or tryptophan. This sequence joins TRBV11-1 and TRBJ2-7; 7 bases line up with TRBD2. Per germline, CDR1 SGHAT and CDR2 FQDESV (reference sequence). The CDR3 runs to 17 residues. This CDR3 reads CASSLYVQRENSYEQYL. CDR3 nucleotide sequence: TGCGCAAGCAGCCTATATGTTCAGCGGGAAAACTCCTACGAGCAGTACTTA.

As for this clonotype: This may stem from a read error, because a much larger clone lies one nucleotide away. This chain joins TRBV12-3 or TRBV12-4 and TRBJ2-7; 7 bases align to TRBD2. The V gene end was trimmed by 9 bases and the J gene end by 0 bases; junction bases not matched to a gene: 11. The CDR3 contains 15 residues. CDR3 DNA: TGTGCCAGGACCACGTCGGCTAGCGGCTCCTACGAGCAGTACTTC. Its protein is CARTTSASGSYEQYF.

As for this clonotype: A junction end diverges from the germline sequence, so it may reflect a read error. The genes are TRBV6-6 and TRBJ1-6, with D possibly matching TRBD1 (5 bases). CDR1 is MNHNY and CDR2 is SVGAGI in the germline V gene (reference sequence). The CDR3 runs 15 residues. The CDR3: CVSSLGTENNSPLLF. CDR3 coding DNA: TGTGTCAGCAGCCTCGGGACTGAGAATAATTCACCCCTCCTCTTT.

The V and J genes are TRBV6-1 and TRBJ2-7; possible D gene TRBD1, 6 bases. Germline CDR1 is MNHNS and CDR2 is SASEGT. Between the trimmed V and J ends, which lost 6 bases and 5 bases, there was a span of 20 bases. There are 15 residues in the CDR3. The CDR3 region is CASSREDRTPHEQYF. Written as DNA, the CDR3 is TGTGCCAGCAGCCGAGAAGACAGGACCCCCCACGAGCAGTACTTC.

On this clonotype itself: A junction boundary mismatches the germline segment, possibly from a read error. J is TRBJ1-4 and V is TRBV6-2 or TRBV6-3, with TRBD1 matching 8 bases. The CDR3 totals 18 residues. CDR1 and CDR2 from the germline V gene are MNHEY and SVGEGT. Written as DNA, the CDR3 is TGTGCCAGCAGCTACGATATGACAGGGGTCGAGGTAATGGAAAAACTGTTCTTT. It is translated as CASSYDMTGVEVMEKLFF.

About this clonotype: This may stem from a read error, because a much larger clone lies one nucleotide away. V usage is TRBV5-1 and J usage is TRBJ1-5, with D hard to call. The CDR3 is 16 residues long. Germline CDR1 and CDR2: SGHRS and YFSETQ. With 2 bases removed from V and 0 bases from J, the gap between germline ends came to 12 bases. CDR3 DNA: TGCGCCAGCAGCTTAGGGTCAGGAATTAGCAATCAGCCCCAGCATTTT. This gives the protein CASSLGSGISNQPQHF. Drawing the rest from reference TRBV5-1 and TRBJ1-5, the complete variable domain is KAGVTQTPRYLIKTRGQQVTLSCSPISGHRSVSWYQQTPGQGLQFLFEYFSETQRNKGNFPGRFSGRQFSNSRSEMNVSTLELGDSALYLCASSLGSGISNQPQHFGDGTRLSIL.